This is a list of T cell receptor beta chains from one sample in a study of follicular helper T cells after annual influenza vaccination. Data came from immunoSEQ multiplex PCR; TCRdb stores just in-frame clones and leaves some out. Of about 10,000 clones listed, around 80% are singletons. This specimen was CXCR5+ CD38- circulating T follicular helper cells from blood, taken 7 days after influenza vaccination. The receptors originated from an adult who received the influenza vaccine. The CDR3 runs from the conserved cysteine through the conserved F or W. The D gene is left open where the match is weak. Clone sizes are given selectively: once, few, many, or a class where the clone is expanded.

NA	NA	TRBV21-1	TRBJ2-1	TGTGCCAGCAGGTCAGAAGTAGCTACACATTCCGACAATGAGCAGTTCTTC	CASRSEVATHSDNEQFF
NA	NA	TRBV5-6	TRBJ2-7	TGTGCCAGCAGCTCCCTCGACACCTCCAGCTACGAGCAGTACTTC	CASSSLDTSSYEQYF
NA	TRBD1	TRBV7-6	TRBJ2-3	TGTGCCAGCAGCTTAAACATGGGGACAGGGGTCAGTACGCAGTATTTT	CASSLNMGTGVSTQYF
NA	NA	TRBV6-5	TRBJ1-1	TGTGCCAGCAGTTACTCTTATTACAGGGCGGATGAAGCTTTCTTT	CASSYSYYRADEAFF
NA	TRBD1	TRBV5-8	TRBJ1-1	TGTGCCAGCAGCCGTAACAGGGGAGGGGAAGCTTTCTTT	CASSRNRGGEAFF
NA	TRBD2	TRBV29-1	TRBJ2-7	TGCAGCGTGACGGGACTAGCGGGGGATTGGGAGCAGTACTTC	CSVTGLAGDWEQYF
NA	NA	TRBV27	TRBJ2-7	TGTGCCAGCAGTTTATCCCGGATCGGGGAGAACGAGCAGTACTTC	CASSLSRIGENEQYF
NA	TRBD1	TRBV19	TRBJ1-1	TGTGCCAGTACCAAAAGGGGGACAGAGGTGGTTGAGGATGAAGCTTTCTTT	CASTKRGTEVVEDEAFF
NA	NA	TRBV25-1	TRBJ2-6	TGTGCCAGCAGTGAACCTGGGGCCAACGTCCTGACTTTC	CASSEPGANVLTF
NA	NA	TRBV2	TRBJ1-5	TGTGCCAGTAAAGCGGACCCTAGCAATCAGCCCCAGCATTTT	CASKADPSNQPQHF
NA	NA	TRBV7-2	TRBJ1-2	TGTGCCAGCAGCCCTAGAAAGGGAGAAGGCTACACCTTC	CASSPRKGEGYTF
NA	NA	TRBV19	TRBJ2-4	TGTGCCAGTAGTATTACCAGGGTCGACTTAGCCAAAAACATTCAGTACTTC	CASSITRVDLAKNIQYF
NA	NA	TRBV10-1	TRBJ1-2	TGCGCCAGCAGCGCTAATGGCTACACCTTC	CASSANGYTF
NA	TRBD2	TRBV25-1	TRBJ2-5	TGTGCCAGCAGTGAAGGGGACTCAGCGGGGGGTTCTGTGTCCCAGTACTTC	CASSEGDSAGGSVSQYF
NA	TRBD1	TRBV5-1	TRBJ2-1	TGCGCCAGCAGACAGGGGGCGTTCAATGAGCAGTTCTTC	CASRQGAFNEQFF
NA	NA	TRBV7-9	TRBJ1-4	TGTGCCAGCATCCGATACCTAGGGACGTCAGAGGAAAAACTGTTTTTT	CASIRYLGTSEEKLFF
NA	NA	TRBV19	TRBJ1-1	TGTGCCAGTACCCGCGGCGGGGATAGGTACACTGAAGCTTTCTTT	CASTRGGDRYTEAFF
NA	NA	TRBV7-9	TRBJ2-3	TGTGCCAGCAGGAACACAGATACGCAGTATTTT	CASRNTDTQYF
once	NA	TRBV4-3	TRBJ1-1	TGCGCCAGCAGCCAAGATTTTCGGGACGGGAACACTGAAGCTTTCTTT	CASSQDFRDGNTEAFF
NA	NA	TRBV9	TRBJ1-2	TGTGCCAGCAGCGTCGGGGGGGCGCAATCTAACTATGGCTACACCTTC	CASSVGGAQSNYGYTF
few	NA	TRBV7-8	TRBJ2-7	TGTGCCAGCAGCTTAGAGTCGTTCGAGCAGTACTTC	CASSLESFEQYF
NA	NA	TRBV7-8	TRBJ2-3	TGTGCCAGCTCTTCTAGGGGACTCACAGATACGCAGTATTTT	CASSSRGLTDTQYF
NA	NA	TRBV19	TRBJ1-2	TGTGCCAGTAGTATACAGCAGGGAGACGGCTACACCTTC	CASSIQQGDGYTF
NA	TRBD1	TRBV6-5	TRBJ2-1	TGTGCCAGCAGCAAAAGACGGACAGGGGACGAGCAGTTCTTC	CASSKRRTGDEQFF
NA	NA	TRBV4-2	TRBJ2-3	TGTGCCAGCAGCCAAGAAATCACAGATACGCAGTATTTT	CASSQEITDTQYF
NA	TRBD2	TRBV28	TRBJ2-7	TGTGCCAGCAGTGGAAGACTAGCGGGGGTCTACGAGCAGTACTTC	CASSGRLAGVYEQYF
NA	TRBD1	TRBV9	TRBJ2-3	TGTGCCAGCAGCCTAACTCCGACAGGGGGGGGAGATACGCAGTATTTT	CASSLTPTGGGDTQYF
NA	NA	TRBV11-1	TRBJ2-3	TGTGCCAGCAGCTTAATATCGGGACTGTCTGATGCGCAGTATTTT	CASSLISGLSDAQYF
NA	TRBD1	TRBV6-5	TRBJ1-2	TGTGCCAGCAGTCCGGGGACAGTAGGTCACTATGGCTACACCTTC	CASSPGTVGHYGYTF
NA	TRBD1	TRBV5-1	TRBJ1-1	TGCGCCAGCAGCTCTACAGGGGACCCTCTGGCCACTGAAGCTTTCTTT	CASSSTGDPLATEAFF
NA	TRBD2	TRBV19	TRBJ2-3	TGTGCCAGCACACTAGCGGTCGGCACAGATACGCAGTATTTT	CASTLAVGTDTQYF
NA	NA	TRBV30	TRBJ1-6	TGTGCCTGGAAGAACCAACAGTCCAAGTTTAATTCACCCCTCCACTTT	CAWKNQQSKFNSPLHF
NA	TRBD2	TRBV5-1	TRBJ2-7	TGCGCCAGCAGCTTCGGTCACGGGGGGTTGTCCTACGAGCAGTACTTC	CASSFGHGGLSYEQYF
NA	TRBD2	TRBV5-1	TRBJ2-1	TGCGCCAGCAGCCCCGGACTAGCGGGGGGATACAATGAGCAGTTCTTC	CASSPGLAGGYNEQFF
NA	NA	TRBV6-4	TRBJ2-1	TGTGCCAGCAGTGACTCCCTCCTTCGGGCAGGGATTTCCTACAATGAGCAGTTCTTC	CASSDSLLRAGISYNEQFF
NA	TRBD2	TRBV30	TRBJ2-7	TGTGCCTGGAGTTGGCGCGGGGGTTCCTACGAGCAGTACTTC	CAWSWRGGSYEQYF